The T cell receptor (beta chain) described here comes from a study of blood T cell repertoires in COVID-19. CDR3 length equals 16 residues. Germline assignment: CDR1 MNHEY and CDR2 SVGAGI. V was pared by 2 bases and J by 2 bases, with 8 bases of the junction left unmatched. Method: immunoSEQ multiplex PCR; TCRdb's copy keeps in-frame clones and lacks some. The data hold roughly 480,000 clones, with approximately 92% observed a single time. Sequencing was performed on peripheral blood. The TCR comes from a young man with COVID-19, enrolled during active disease. The genes are TRBV6-5 and TRBJ1-2, with TRBD1 matching 7 bases. The CDR3 region is CASSYVDRARNYGYTF. In DNA form, the CDR3 reads TGTGCCAGCAGTTACGTCGACAGGGCGAGGAACTATGGCTACACCTTC.